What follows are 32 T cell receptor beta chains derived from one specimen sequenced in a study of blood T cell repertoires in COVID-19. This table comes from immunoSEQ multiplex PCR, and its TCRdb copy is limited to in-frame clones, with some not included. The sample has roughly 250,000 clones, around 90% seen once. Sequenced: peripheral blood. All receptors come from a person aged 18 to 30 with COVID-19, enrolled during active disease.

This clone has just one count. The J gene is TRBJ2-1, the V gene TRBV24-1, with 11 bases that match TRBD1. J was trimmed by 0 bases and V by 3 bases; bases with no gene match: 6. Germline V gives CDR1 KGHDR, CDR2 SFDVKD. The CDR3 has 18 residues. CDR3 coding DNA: TGTGCCACCAGTGATCGAAGAGGGACAGGGGGCTCCTACAATGAGCAGTTCTTC. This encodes CATSDRRGTGGSYNEQFF.

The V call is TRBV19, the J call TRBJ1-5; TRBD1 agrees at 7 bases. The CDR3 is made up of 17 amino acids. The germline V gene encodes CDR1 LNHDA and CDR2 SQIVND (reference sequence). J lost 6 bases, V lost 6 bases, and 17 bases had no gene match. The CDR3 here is CASSLVIRQGVGQPQHF. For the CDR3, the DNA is TGTGCCAGTAGCCTAGTAATTAGGCAGGGGGTAGGTCAGCCCCAGCATTTT.

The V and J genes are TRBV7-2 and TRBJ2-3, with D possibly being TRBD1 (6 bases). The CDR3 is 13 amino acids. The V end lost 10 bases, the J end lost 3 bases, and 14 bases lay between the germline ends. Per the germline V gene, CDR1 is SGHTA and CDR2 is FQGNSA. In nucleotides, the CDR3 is TGTGCCACCACAAGGGGGAGAACAGATACGCAGTATTTT. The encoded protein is CATTRGRTDTQYF.

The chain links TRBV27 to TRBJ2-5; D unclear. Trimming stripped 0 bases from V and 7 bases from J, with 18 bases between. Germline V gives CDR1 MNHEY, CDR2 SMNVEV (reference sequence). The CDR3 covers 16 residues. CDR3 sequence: CASSLSVQGRGGTQYF. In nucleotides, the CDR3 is TGTGCCAGCAGTTTATCCGTCCAAGGCCGAGGTGGGACCCAGTACTTC.

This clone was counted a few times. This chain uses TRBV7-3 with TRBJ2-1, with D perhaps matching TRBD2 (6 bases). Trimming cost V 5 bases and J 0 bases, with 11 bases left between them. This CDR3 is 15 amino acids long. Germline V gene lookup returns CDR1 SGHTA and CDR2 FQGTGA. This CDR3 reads CASSIAVSSYNEQFF. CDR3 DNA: TGTGCCAGCAGCATAGCGGTTAGCTCCTACAATGAGCAGTTCTTC.

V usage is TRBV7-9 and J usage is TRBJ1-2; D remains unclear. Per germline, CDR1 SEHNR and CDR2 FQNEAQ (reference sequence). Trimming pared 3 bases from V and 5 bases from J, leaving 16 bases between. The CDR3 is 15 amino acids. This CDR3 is CASSLLFGEMYGYTF. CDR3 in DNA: TGTGCCAGCAGCTTGCTCTTTGGGGAGATGTATGGCTACACCTTC.

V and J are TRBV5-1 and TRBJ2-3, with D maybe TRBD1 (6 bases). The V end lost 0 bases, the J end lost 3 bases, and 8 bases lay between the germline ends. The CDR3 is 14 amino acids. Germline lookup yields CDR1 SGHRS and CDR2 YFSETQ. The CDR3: CASSLARGTDTQYF. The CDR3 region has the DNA TGCGCCAGCAGCTTGGCGAGGGGGACAGATACGCAGTATTTT.

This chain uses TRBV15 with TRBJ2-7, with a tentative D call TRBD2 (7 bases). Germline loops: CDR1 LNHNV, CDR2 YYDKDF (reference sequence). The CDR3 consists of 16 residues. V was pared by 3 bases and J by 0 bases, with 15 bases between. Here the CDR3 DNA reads TGTGCCACCAGCAGGCTTGGGGGGGCGGGCTCCTACGAGCAGTACTTC. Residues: CATSRLGGAGSYEQYF. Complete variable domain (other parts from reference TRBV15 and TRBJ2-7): DAMVIQNPRYQVTQFGKPVTLSCSQTLNHNVMYWYQQKSSQAPKLLFHYYDKDFNNEADTPDNFQSRRPNTSFCFLDIRSPGLGDTAMYLCATSRLGGAGSYEQYFGPGTRLTVT.

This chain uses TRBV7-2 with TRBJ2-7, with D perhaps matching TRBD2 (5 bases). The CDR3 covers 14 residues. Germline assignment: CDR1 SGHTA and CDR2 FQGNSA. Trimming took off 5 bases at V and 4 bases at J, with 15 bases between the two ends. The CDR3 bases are TGTGCCAGCAGCCCCCTACTAGGAGGTTACGAGCAGTACTTC. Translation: CASSPLLGGYEQYF.

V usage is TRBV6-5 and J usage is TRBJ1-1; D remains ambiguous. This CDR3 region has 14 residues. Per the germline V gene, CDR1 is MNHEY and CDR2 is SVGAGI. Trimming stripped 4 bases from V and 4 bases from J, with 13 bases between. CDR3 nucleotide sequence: TGTGCCAGCAGTTTAGTGGACTTTAGCACTGAAGCTTTCTTT. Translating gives CASSLVDFSTEAFF.

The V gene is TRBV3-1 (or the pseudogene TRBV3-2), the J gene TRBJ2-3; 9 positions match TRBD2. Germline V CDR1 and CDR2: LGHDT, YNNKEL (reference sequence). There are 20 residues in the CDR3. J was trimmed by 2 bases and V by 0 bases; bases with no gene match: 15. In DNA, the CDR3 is TGTGCCAGCAGCCAAGACGTTCTAGCGGGACTCCACCGCCCCACAGATACGCAGTATTTT. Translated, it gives CASSQDVLAGLHRPTDTQYF.

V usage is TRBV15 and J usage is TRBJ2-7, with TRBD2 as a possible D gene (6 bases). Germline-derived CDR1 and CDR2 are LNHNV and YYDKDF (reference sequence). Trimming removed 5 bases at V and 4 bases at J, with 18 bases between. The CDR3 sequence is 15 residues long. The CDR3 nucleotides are TGTGCCACCAGCTTCCCGGGAGCGTCGGGTTACGAGCAGTACTTC. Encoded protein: CATSFPGASGYEQYF.

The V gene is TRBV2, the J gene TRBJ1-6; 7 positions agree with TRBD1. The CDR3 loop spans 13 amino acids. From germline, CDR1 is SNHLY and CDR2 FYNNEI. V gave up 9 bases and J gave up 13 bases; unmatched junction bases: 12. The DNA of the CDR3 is TGTGCCAGTACAGGGGATCGGGCTTCTCCCCTCCACTTT. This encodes CASTGDRASPLHF.

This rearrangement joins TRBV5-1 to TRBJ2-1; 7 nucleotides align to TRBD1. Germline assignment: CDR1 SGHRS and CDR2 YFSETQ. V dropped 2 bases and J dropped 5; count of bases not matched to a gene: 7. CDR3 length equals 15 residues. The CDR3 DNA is TGCGCCAGCAGCTTCGTAGCCGGGACAGACAATGAGCAGTTCTTC. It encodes CASSFVAGTDNEQFF.

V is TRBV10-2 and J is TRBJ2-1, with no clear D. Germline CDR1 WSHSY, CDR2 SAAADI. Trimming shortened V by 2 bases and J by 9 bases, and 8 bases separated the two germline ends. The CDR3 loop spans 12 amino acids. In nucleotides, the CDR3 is TGCGCCAGCAGTGAGATCTTCCGTGAGCAGTTCTTC. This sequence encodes CASSEIFREQFF.

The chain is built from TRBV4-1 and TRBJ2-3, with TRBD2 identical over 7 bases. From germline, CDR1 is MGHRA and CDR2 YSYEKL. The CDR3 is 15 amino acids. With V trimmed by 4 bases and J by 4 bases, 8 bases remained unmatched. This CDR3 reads CASSLWEGVADTQYF. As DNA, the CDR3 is TGCGCCAGCAGCCTCTGGGAGGGAGTAGCAGATACGCAGTATTTT.

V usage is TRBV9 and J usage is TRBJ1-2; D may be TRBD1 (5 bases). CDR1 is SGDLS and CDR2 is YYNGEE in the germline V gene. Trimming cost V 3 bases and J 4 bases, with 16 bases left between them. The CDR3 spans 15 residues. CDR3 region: CASSANGDRPYGYTF. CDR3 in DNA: TGTGCCAGCAGCGCCAACGGTGACAGACCCTATGGCTACACCTTC.

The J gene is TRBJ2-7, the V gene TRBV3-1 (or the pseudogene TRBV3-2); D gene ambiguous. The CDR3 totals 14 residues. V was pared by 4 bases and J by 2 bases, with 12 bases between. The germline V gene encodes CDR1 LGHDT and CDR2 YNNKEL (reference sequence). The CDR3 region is CASSPFREPYEQYF. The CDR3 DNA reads TGTGCCAGCAGCCCCTTTCGAGAACCCTACGAGCAGTACTTC.

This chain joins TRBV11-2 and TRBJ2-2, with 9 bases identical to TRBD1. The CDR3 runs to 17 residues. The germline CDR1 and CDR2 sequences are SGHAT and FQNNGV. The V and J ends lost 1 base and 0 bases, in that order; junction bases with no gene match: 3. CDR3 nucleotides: TGTGCCAGCAGCTTAGGGACAGGGGCATCGAACACCGGGGAGCTGTTTTTT. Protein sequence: CASSLGTGASNTGELFF.

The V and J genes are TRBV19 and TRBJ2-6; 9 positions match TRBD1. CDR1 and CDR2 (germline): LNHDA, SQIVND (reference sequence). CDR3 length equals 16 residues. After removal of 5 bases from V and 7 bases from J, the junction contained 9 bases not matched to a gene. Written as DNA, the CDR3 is TGTGCCAGTAGTGGCTCCACAGGGGGCGTTGCCAACGTCCTGACTTTC. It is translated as CASSGSTGGVANVLTF.

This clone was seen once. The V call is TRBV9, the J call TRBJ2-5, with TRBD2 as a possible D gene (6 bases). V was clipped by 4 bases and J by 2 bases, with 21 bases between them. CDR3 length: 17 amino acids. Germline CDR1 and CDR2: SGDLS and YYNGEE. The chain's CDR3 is CASSPLGPGVGQETQYF. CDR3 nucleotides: TGTGCCAGCAGCCCCCTCGGCCCGGGGGTAGGTCAAGAGACCCAGTACTTC.

Here the CDR3 reads CASSREDRGYGYTF. For the CDR3, the DNA is TGTGCCAGCAGCCGCGAGGACAGGGGTTATGGCTACACCTTC. The V and J genes are TRBV7-2 and TRBJ1-2, with 9 bases aligning to TRBD1. CDR1 is SGHTA and CDR2 is FQGNSA in the germline V gene. J was trimmed by 5 bases and V by 5 bases; bases with no gene match: 6. This CDR3 comprises 14 residues.

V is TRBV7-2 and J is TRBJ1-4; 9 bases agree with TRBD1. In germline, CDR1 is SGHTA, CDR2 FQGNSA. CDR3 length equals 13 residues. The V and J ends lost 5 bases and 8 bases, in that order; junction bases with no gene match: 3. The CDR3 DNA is TGTGCCAGCAGCGGTACAGGGGGCGAAAAACTGTTTTTT. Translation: CASSGTGGEKLFF.

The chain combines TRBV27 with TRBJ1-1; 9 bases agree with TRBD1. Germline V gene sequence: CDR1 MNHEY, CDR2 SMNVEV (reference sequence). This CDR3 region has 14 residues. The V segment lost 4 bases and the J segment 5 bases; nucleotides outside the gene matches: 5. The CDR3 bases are TGTGCCAGCAGTTCCGGACAGGGGTGGACTGAAGCTTTCTTT. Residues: CASSSGQGWTEAFF.

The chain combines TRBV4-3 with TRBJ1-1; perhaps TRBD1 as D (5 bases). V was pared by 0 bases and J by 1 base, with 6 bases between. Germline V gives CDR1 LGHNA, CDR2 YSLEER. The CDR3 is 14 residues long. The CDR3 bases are TGCGCCAGCAGCCAAGATAGGGGGAACACTGAAGCTTTCTTT. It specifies CASSQDRGNTEAFF.

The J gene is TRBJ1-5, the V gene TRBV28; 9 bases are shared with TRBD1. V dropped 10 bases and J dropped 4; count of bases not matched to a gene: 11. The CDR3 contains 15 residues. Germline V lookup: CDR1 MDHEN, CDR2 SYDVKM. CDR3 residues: CATLRDRVSNQPQHF. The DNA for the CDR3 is TGTGCCACCCTACGGGACAGGGTTTCTAATCAGCCCCAGCATTTT.

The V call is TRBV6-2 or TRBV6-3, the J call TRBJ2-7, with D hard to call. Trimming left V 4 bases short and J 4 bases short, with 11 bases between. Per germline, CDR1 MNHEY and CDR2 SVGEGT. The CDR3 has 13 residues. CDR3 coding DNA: TGTGCCAGCAGTTTTGATGACACTTACGAGCAGTACTTC. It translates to CASSFDDTYEQYF.

CDR3 DNA: TGTGCCAGCAGCTTCGGACAGGGGAATTACGAGCAGTACTTC. This encodes CASSFGQGNYEQYF. V and J are TRBV11-2 and TRBJ2-7, with 9 nucleotides matching TRBD1. CDR1 SGHAT and CDR2 FQNNGV come from the germline V gene. Germline trimming cut 3 bases from V and 4 bases from J; bases unmatched to any gene: 4. The CDR3 has 14 amino acids. The full variable domain, in which reference TRBV11-2 and TRBJ2-7 provide the parts outside the CDR3, is EAGVAQSPRYKIIEKRQSVAFWCNPISGHATLYWYQQILGQGPKLLIQFQNNGVVDDSQLPKDRFSAERLKGVDSTLKIQPAKLEDSAVYLCASSFGQGNYEQYFGPGTRLTVT.

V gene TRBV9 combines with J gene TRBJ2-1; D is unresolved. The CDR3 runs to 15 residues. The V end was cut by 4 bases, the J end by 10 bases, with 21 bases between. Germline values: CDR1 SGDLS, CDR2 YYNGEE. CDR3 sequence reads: CASSPRHPALGEQFF. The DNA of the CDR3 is TGTGCCAGCAGCCCCAGGCACCCGGCCTTAGGCGAGCAGTTCTTC.

CDR3 protein: CASSESGIYEQYF. CDR3 coding DNA: TGTGCCAGCAGCGAGAGCGGGATCTACGAGCAGTACTTC. The chain is built from TRBV5-4 and TRBJ2-7; TRBD2 aligns across 7 bases. The trim removed 4 bases at V and 3 bases at J, leaving 4 bases unmatched. The V gene's germline CDR1 is SGHNT and CDR2 YYREEE (reference sequence). CDR3 length: 13 residues.

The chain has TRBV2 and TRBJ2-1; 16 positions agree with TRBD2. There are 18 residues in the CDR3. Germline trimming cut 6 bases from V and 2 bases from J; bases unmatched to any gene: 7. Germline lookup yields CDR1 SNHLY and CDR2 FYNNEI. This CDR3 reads CASSGTSGGARTYNEQFF. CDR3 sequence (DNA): TGTGCCAGCAGCGGGACTAGCGGGGGGGCGCGTACCTACAATGAGCAGTTCTTC.

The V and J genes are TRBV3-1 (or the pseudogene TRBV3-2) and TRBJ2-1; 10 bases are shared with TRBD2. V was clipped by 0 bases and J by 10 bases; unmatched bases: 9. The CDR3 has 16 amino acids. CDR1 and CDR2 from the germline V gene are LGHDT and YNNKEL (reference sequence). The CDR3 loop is CASSQDFLAGVEEQFF. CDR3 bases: TGTGCCAGCAGCCAAGATTTCCTAGCGGGAGTTGAGGAGCAGTTCTTC.